The next 27 T cell receptor beta chains were all read from a single sample in a study of shared clonotypes between healthy human individuals. Only in-frame clones appear in the TCRdb table, and some are missing; sequencing was by immunoSEQ multiplex PCR. The sample carries a few million clones, over 90% recorded once. Source material: naive CD4+ T cells from PBMCs. Subset denoted: CD45RA+ positively selected. The receptors were sampled from a man aged 18 to 30 in good health. Some clones in this sample may be carry-over from other donors' samples.

The genes are TRBV28 and TRBJ2-4; possibly TRBD2 for D (5 bases). The CDR3 sequence is 14 residues long. Per germline, CDR1 MDHEN and CDR2 SYDVKM. V lost 3 bases, J lost 6 bases, and 12 bases lay in between. The CDR3 nucleotides are TGTGCCAGCAGTTTCATCCTAGCTGGAAACATTCAGTACTTC. This codes for CASSFILAGNIQYF.

The V gene is TRBV2, the J gene TRBJ2-1, with 10 nucleotides matching TRBD2. CDR3 size: 15 residues. Germline V gene sequence: CDR1 SNHLY, CDR2 FYNNEI. V was pared by 6 bases and J by 0 bases, with 2 bases of the junction left unmatched. Here the CDR3 DNA reads TGTGCCAGCAGCGAGCGGGAGGGCTCCTACAATGAGCAGTTCTTC. This translates into CASSEREGSYNEQFF. Variable domain in full (rest from reference TRBV2 and TRBJ2-1): EPEVTQTPSHQVTQMGQEVILRCVPISNHLYFYWYRQILGQKVEFLVSFYNNEISEKSEIFDDQFSVERPDGSNFTLKIRSTKLEDSAMYFCASSEREGSYNEQFFGPGTRLTVL.

This chain links TRBV2 with TRBJ2-5; D is undetermined. The CDR3 runs to 14 residues. The ends were cut back, 0 bases at V and 4 bases at J, with 9 bases in the middle. The germline V gene has CDR1 SNHLY and CDR2 FYNNEI. The CDR3 bases are TGTGCCAGCAGTGAAGCCCGACAACGAGAGACCCAGTACTTC. Amino acid sequence: CASSEARQRETQYF.

This clone appeared a single time. J is TRBJ2-1 and V is TRBV11-3, with D unresolved. V shed 0 bases and J shed 0 bases, with 6 bases lying between them. Germline V CDR1 and CDR2: SGHNT, YENEEA. This CDR3 has 15 amino acids. CDR3 nucleotides: TGTGCCAGCAGCTTAGAATCCAGCTCCTACAATGAGCAGTTCTTC. As protein: CASSLESSSYNEQFF.

This clone was observed a handful of times. The sample holds other DNA sequences that translate to the same CDR3. This chain links TRBV19 with TRBJ2-5, with a tentative D call TRBD1 (6 bases). The CDR3 extends over 11 amino acids. Germline CDR1 is LNHDA and CDR2 is SQIVND (reference sequence). Trimming pared 8 bases from V and 2 bases from J, leaving 6 bases between. The DNA of the CDR3 is TGTGCCAGTGGACAGCAAGAGACCCAGTACTTC. Translated: CASGQQETQYF.

The gene calls are TRBV5-8 and TRBJ1-2, with a tentative D call TRBD1 (5 bases). With 0 bases removed from V and 0 bases from J, the gap between germline ends came to 12 bases. The germline V gene has CDR1 SGHTS and CDR2 YDEGEE. The CDR3 has 16 amino acids. CDR3 in DNA: TGTGCCAGCAGCTTGGAGCCCGGCAGGGCTAACTATGGCTACACCTTC. Amino acids: CASSLEPGRANYGYTF.

This chain links TRBV20-1 with TRBJ1-3; no firm D call. The length of the CDR3 is 11 residues. Deletions cut 5 bases from V and 3 bases from J, with 5 bases between. CDR1 and CDR2 (germline): DFQATT, SNEGSKA (reference sequence). CDR3 in DNA: TGCAGTGCTGAGGTTGGAAACACCATATATTTT. Its translation is CSAEVGNTIYF.

This rearrangement joins TRBV11-1 to TRBJ1-6; D possibly corresponds to TRBD1 (6 bases). The ends were cut back, 0 bases at V and 7 bases at J, with 7 bases in the middle. CDR1 SGHAT and CDR2 FQDESV come from the germline V gene (reference sequence). The CDR3 is 14 residues long. The CDR3: CASSLAGGNSPLHF. The CDR3 DNA reads as TGTGCCAGCAGCTTAGCGGGGGGCAATTCACCCCTCCACTTT.

The V gene is TRBV18, the J gene TRBJ1-3; unclear D gene. The ends were cut back, 6 bases at V and 5 bases at J, with 17 bases in the middle. The CDR3 loop spans 15 amino acids. Germline V CDR1 and CDR2: KGHSH, LQKENI. The CDR3 DNA sequence: TGTGCCAGCTCCCCCATCCTGGCCACGCGAAACACCATATATTTT. It yields the protein CASSPILATRNTIYF.

Concerning this clone itself: The same CDR3 also results from other DNA sequences found in this sample. The rearrangement uses TRBV2 and TRBJ2-3; D may be TRBD2 (5 bases). In germline, CDR1 is SNHLY, CDR2 FYNNEI. The V end lost 4 bases, the J end lost 1 base, and 6 bases lay between the germline ends. This CDR3 contains 13 residues. CDR3 sequence reads: CASSVGGTDTQYF. Here the CDR3 DNA reads TGTGCCAGCAGTGTGGGAGGCACAGATACGCAGTATTTT.

This chain connects TRBV6-5 to TRBJ2-2; D tentatively reads TRBD1 or TRBD2 (5 bases each). The V gene's germline CDR1 is MNHEY and CDR2 SVGAGI. There are 15 residues in the CDR3. V was trimmed by 4 bases and J by 0 bases, leaving 9 bases between them. CDR3 nucleotide sequence: TGTGCCAGCAGTTGGAGGACAACGAACACCGGGGAGCTGTTTTTT. Its translation: CASSWRTTNTGELFF.

V gene TRBV5-1 combines with J gene TRBJ2-2; 7 nucleotides match TRBD1. CDR1 and CDR2 from the germline V gene are SGHRS and YFSETQ. J was trimmed by 5 bases and V by 4 bases; bases with no gene match: 11. This CDR3 has 16 amino acids. The CDR3 loop is CASSPSPGQRTGELFF. Written as DNA, the CDR3 is TGCGCCAGCAGCCCCTCCCCGGGACAGAGGACCGGGGAGCTGTTTTTT.

A single count supports this clone. The V call is TRBV2, the J call TRBJ2-1, with unresolved D. With 11 bases removed from V and 0 bases from J, the gap between germline ends came to 11 bases. This CDR3 contains 13 residues. Germline V gene sequence: CDR1 SNHLY, CDR2 FYNNEI. The CDR3 bases are TGTGCCTGCCATCAAAGCTCCTACAATGAGCAGTTCTTC. Protein: CACHQSSYNEQFF. The full variable domain, rest sourced from reference TRBV2 and TRBJ2-1, is EPEVTQTPSHQVTQMGQEVILRCVPISNHLYFYWYRQILGQKVEFLVSFYNNEISEKSEIFDDQFSVERPDGSNFTLKIRSTKLEDSAMYFCACHQSSYNEQFFGPGTRLTVL.

The rearrangement uses TRBV4-2 and TRBJ1-5; TRBD1 might be the D (5 bases). V was cut by 0 bases and J by 7 bases, with 10 bases left in between. The germline V gene has CDR1 LGHNA and CDR2 YNFKEQ. The CDR3 length is 14 residues. CDR3 sequence (DNA): TGTGCCAGCAGCCAAGATCTTGGGGGGCAGCCCCAGCATTTT. It translates to CASSQDLGGQPQHF.

The chain recombines TRBV5-1 with TRBJ2-5, with 9 bases aligning to TRBD1. The germline CDR1 and CDR2 sequences are SGHRS and YFSETQ. This CDR3 region has 13 residues. V dropped 10 bases and J dropped 2; count of bases not matched to a gene: 6. DNA for the CDR3: TGCGCCTCGAATGACAGGGGGCAAGAGACCCAGTACTTC. Translating gives CASNDRGQETQYF. Complete variable domain (other parts from reference TRBV5-1 and TRBJ2-5): KAGVTQTPRYLIKTRGQQVTLSCSPISGHRSVSWYQQTPGQGLQFLFEYFSETQRNKGNFPGRFSGRQFSNSRSEMNVSTLELGDSALYLCASNDRGQETQYFGPGTRLLVL.

This chain uses TRBV4-2 with TRBJ2-7; TRBD1 agrees at 10 bases. The CDR3 sequence is 15 residues long. Trimming removed 4 bases from V and 4 bases from J; junction bases left unmatched: 7. Per germline, CDR1 LGHNA and CDR2 YNFKEQ. CDR3 in amino acids: CASSPRDRGTYEQYF. The CDR3, as DNA: TGTGCCAGCAGCCCCCGGGACAGGGGAACATACGAGCAGTACTTC.

The chain joins TRBV9 to TRBJ2-2; 7 positions agree with TRBD1. J lost 4 bases, V lost 1 base, and 7 bases had no gene match. Germline assignment: CDR1 SGDLS and CDR2 YYNGEE. The CDR3 covers 16 residues. The CDR3 DNA follows: TGTGCCAGCAGCGTATTAGGGGGCGCGGTCACCGGGGAGCTGTTTTTT. Its translation is CASSVLGGAVTGELFF.

J is TRBJ2-7 and V is TRBV5-6; 7 bases line up with TRBD2. The J segment lost 5 bases and the V segment lost 3 bases, leaving 14 bases of the junction unmatched. The CDR3 consists of 16 residues. Germline V gene data show CDR1 as SGHDT and CDR2 as YYEEEE. CDR3 in DNA: TGTGCCAGCAGCTCGGTTGGGGACTACCCGTCCAACGAGCAGTACTTC. Encoded protein: CASSSVGDYPSNEQYF. Variable domain in full (rest from reference TRBV5-6 and TRBJ2-7): DAGVTQSPTHLIKTRGQQVTLRCSPKSGHDTVSWYQQALGQGPQFIFQYYEEEERQRGNFPDRFSGHQFPNYSSELNVNALLLGDSALYLCASSSVGDYPSNEQYFGPGTRLTVT.

V is TRBV28 and J is TRBJ2-6; TRBD1 aligns across 7 bases. The CDR3 runs 18 residues. Trimming took 3 bases from V and 1 from J; bases not matched to a gene: 9. Per germline, CDR1 MDHEN and CDR2 SYDVKM. The CDR3 loop is CASSFRGGRTSGANVLTF. The DNA for the CDR3 is TGTGCCAGCAGTTTTCGAGGGGGCAGAACTTCTGGGGCCAACGTCCTGACTTTC.

In the case of this clone: At the DNA level, this CDR3 is encoded by other sequences in the same sample as well. This chain links TRBV7-3 with TRBJ2-6; D ambiguous. The CDR3 is 14 amino acids. The V gene's germline CDR1 is SGHTA and CDR2 FQGTGA. V lost 5 bases to trimming and J lost 0 bases, with 5 bases between them. The CDR3 sequence is CASSPSSGANVLTF. In nucleotides, the CDR3 is TGTGCCAGCAGCCCTAGCTCTGGGGCCAACGTCCTGACTTTC.

The genes are TRBV5-1 and TRBJ2-1; TRBD2 agrees at 10 bases. The germline V gene has CDR1 SGHRS and CDR2 YFSETQ. Trimming took 4 bases from V and 6 from J; bases not matched to a gene: 7. The CDR3 has 15 residues. The CDR3 coding sequence is TGCGCCAGCAGCCGATCTAGCGGGAGCCCCAATGAGCAGTTCTTC. This translates into CASSRSSGSPNEQFF.

The V and J genes are TRBV28 and TRBJ2-7; TRBD2 matches at 12 bases. Germline loops: CDR1 MDHEN, CDR2 SYDVKM. J gave up 3 bases and V 5 bases, and 23 bases lay outside the gene matches. This CDR3 has 21 amino acids. Here the CDR3 reads CASSSRDRGTGTSGPRYEQYF. The DNA for the CDR3 is TGTGCCAGCAGTAGCCGAGACAGGGGGACCGGGACTAGCGGGCCACGCTACGAGCAGTACTTC.

The rearrangement joins TRBV15 to TRBJ1-2, with 8 bases identical to TRBD1. This CDR3 is built from 18 residues. CDR1 is LNHNV and CDR2 is YYDKDF in the germline V gene (reference sequence). J lost 4 bases, V lost 0 bases, and 13 bases had no gene match. CDR3 sequence reads: CATSRDLKGQGESYGYTF. Written as DNA, the CDR3 is TGTGCCACCAGCAGAGATTTAAAAGGACAGGGAGAGTCCTATGGCTACACCTTC.

The chain joins TRBV11-3 to TRBJ2-3, with 13 positions matching TRBD2. With V trimmed by 3 bases and J by 3 bases, 15 bases remained unmatched. CDR1 is SGHNT and CDR2 is YENEEA in the germline V gene. This CDR3 comprises 20 residues. The CDR3 coding sequence is TGTGCCAGCAGCTTGATCCCAACTCTACTAGCGGGAGGGATTACAGATACGCAGTATTTT. The encoded protein is CASSLIPTLLAGGITDTQYF.

This clone was seen once. The V call is TRBV7-9, the J call TRBJ1-5; possibly TRBD1 for D (5 bases). Germline CDR1 SEHNR, CDR2 FQNEAQ (reference sequence). The CDR3 totals 15 residues. V was cut by 5 bases and J by 3 bases, with 14 bases left in between. As DNA, the CDR3 is TGTGCCAGCAGCCCCGTTGGGGGATTCAATCAGCCCCAGCATTTT. Translated, it gives CASSPVGGFNQPQHF.

This clone was observed a few times. This chain links TRBV7-8 with TRBJ1-5; D gene ambiguous. Germline V lookup: CDR1 SGHVS, CDR2 FQNEAQ. This CDR3 comprises 13 residues. V lost 7 bases and J lost 5, with 12 bases in between. CDR3 residues: CASTFGGDQPQHF. The CDR3 DNA sequence: TGTGCCAGCACCTTCGGTGGTGATCAGCCCCAGCATTTT.

The genes are TRBV7-2 and TRBJ2-7; D perhaps matches TRBD2 (5 bases). Germline V lookup: CDR1 SGHTA, CDR2 FQGNSA. V lost 5 bases and J 0 bases, leaving 17 bases between the germline ends. This CDR3 comprises 16 residues. CDR3 in DNA: TGTGCCAGCAGCATAGGCGGACTCTTAAGCTCCTACGAGCAGTACTTC. Translated: CASSIGGLLSSYEQYF.